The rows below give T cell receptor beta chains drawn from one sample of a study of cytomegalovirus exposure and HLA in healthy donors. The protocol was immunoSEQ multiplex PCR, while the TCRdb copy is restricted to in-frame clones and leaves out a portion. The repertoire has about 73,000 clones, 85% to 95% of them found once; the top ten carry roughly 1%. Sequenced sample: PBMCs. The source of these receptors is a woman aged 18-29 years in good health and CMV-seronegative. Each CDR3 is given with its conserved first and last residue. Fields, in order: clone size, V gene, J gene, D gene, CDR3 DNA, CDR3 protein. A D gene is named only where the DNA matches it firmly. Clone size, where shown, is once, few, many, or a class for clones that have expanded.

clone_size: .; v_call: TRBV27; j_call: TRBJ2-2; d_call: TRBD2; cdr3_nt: TGTGCCAGCAGTTTATTCCGGGGGGGCGGGGAGCTGTTTTTT; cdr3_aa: CASSLFRGGGELFF
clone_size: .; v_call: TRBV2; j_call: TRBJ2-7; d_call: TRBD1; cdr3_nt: TGTGCCAGCAGTGAAGCGACAGGGAGCTACGAGCAGTACTTC; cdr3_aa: CASSEATGSYEQYF
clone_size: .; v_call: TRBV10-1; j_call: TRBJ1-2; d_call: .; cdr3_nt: TGCGCCAGCAGGAGTCCCTTCCAGGTCAGGGAGGACTATGGCTACACCTTC; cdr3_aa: CASRSPFQVREDYGYTF
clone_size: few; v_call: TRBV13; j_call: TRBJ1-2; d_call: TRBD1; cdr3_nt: TGTGCCAGCAGCTTGGGACAGGACTATGGCTACACCTTC; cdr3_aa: CASSLGQDYGYTF
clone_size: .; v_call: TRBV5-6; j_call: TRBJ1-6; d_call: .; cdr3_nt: TGTGCCAGCAGCTTGGCCCAGGGCCTATATAATTCACCCCTCCACTTT; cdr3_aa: CASSLAQGLYNSPLHF
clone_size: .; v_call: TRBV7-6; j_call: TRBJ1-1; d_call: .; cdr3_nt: TGTGCCAGCAGCTTAGCAGGGGCAGGAACTGAAGCTTTCTTT; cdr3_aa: CASSLAGAGTEAFF
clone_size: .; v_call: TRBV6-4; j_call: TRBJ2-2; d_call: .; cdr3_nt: TGTGCCAGCAGTGACTCTTCCGACACCGGGGAGCTGTTTTTT; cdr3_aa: CASSDSSDTGELFF
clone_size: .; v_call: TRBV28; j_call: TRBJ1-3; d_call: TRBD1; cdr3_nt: TGTGCCAGCAGAAAGGGACAGACCTCTGGAAACACCATATATTTT; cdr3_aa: CASRKGQTSGNTIYF
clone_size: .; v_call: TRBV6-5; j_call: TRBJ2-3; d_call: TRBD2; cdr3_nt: TGTGCCAGCAGTTACCGGACTAGCGGGGCAACTACGCAGTATTTT; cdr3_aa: CASSYRTSGATTQYF
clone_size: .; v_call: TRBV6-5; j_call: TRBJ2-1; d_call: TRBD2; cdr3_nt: TGTGCCAGCCAACAAGTCGGGGGGACTTTGGATGAGCAGTTCTTC; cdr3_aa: CASQQVGGTLDEQFF
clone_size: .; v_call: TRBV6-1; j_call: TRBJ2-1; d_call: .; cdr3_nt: TGTGCCAGCAGTGAACGGGAGCCCTACAATGAGCAGTTCTTC; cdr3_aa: CASSEREPYNEQFF
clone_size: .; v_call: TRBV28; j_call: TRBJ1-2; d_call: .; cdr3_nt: TGTGCCAGCAGTTTTATAGACAACTACACCTTC; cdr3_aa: CASSFIDNYTF
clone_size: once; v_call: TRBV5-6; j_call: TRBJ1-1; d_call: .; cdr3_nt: TGTGCCAGCAGCTTGGCCGGTGGGCCAGGAAACACTGAAGCTTTCTTT; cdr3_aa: CASSLAGGPGNTEAFF
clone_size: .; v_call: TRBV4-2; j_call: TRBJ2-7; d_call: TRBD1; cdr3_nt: TGTGCCAGCAGCCTCGGACAGGGTGGGGAGCAGTACTTC; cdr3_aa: CASSLGQGGEQYF
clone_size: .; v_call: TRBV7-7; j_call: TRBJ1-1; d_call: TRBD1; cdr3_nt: TGTGCCAGCAGCTTAGCGACAGGGACTGAAGCTTTCTTT; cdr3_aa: CASSLATGTEAFF
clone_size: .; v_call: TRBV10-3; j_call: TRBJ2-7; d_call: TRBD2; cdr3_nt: TGTGCCATCAGTGAGTCGGGGGGGTTACGCAGGGACGAGCAGTACTTC; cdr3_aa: CAISESGGLRRDEQYF
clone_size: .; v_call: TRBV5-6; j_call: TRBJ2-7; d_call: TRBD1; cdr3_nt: TGTGCCAGCAGCTTCCCCCGACAGGGATCCTACGAGCAGTACTTC; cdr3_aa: CASSFPRQGSYEQYF
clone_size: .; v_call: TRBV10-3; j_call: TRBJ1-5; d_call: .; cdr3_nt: TGTGCCATCAGTGATGCAGGGGGCAATCAGCCCCAGCATTTT; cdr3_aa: CAISDAGGNQPQHF
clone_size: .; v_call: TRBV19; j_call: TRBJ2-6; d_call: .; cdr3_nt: TGTGCCAGTGGGGCAGGGGGGTCTGGGGCCAACGTCCTGACTTTC; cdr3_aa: CASGAGGSGANVLTF
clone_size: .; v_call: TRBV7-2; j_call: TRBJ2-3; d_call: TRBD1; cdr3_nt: TGTGCCAGCAGCTTATACAGGGGAAATTCAGTTACGCAGTATTTT; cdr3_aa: CASSLYRGNSVTQYF
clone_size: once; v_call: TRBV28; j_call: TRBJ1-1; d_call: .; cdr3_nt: TGTGCCAGCAGTGTCCCGACGCGGGGAGGGGGGACTGAAGCTTTCTTT; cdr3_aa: CASSVPTRGGGTEAFF
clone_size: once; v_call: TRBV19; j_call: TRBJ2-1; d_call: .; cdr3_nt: TGTGCCAGTAGTATAGGACTACTCAATGAGCAGTTCTTC; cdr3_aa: CASSIGLLNEQFF
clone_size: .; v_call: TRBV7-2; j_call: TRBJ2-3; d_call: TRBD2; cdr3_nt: TGTGCCAGCAGCCCTTTAGGACTAGCGGGGGCCGGGGGCCAAGATACGCAGTATTTT; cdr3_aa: CASSPLGLAGAGGQDTQYF
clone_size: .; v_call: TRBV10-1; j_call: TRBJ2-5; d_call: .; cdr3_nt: TGCGCCAGCAGTGAAGGTAGCTTAGCGGAATACCAAGAGACCCAGTACTTC; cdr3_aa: CASSEGSLAEYQETQYF
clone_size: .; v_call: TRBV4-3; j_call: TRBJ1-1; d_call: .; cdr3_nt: TGCGCCAGCAGCCAAACAGGGATGAACACTGAAGCTTTCTTT; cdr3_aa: CASSQTGMNTEAFF
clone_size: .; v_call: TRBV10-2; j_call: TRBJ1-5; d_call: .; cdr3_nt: TGCGCCAGCTTTAGGACAGATTTATATCAGCCCCAGCATTTT; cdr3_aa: CASFRTDLYQPQHF
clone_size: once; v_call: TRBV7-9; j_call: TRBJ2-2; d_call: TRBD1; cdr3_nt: TGTGCCAGCAGCAAAGACAGGGGGCAAAACACCGGGGAGCTGTTTTTT; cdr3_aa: CASSKDRGQNTGELFF
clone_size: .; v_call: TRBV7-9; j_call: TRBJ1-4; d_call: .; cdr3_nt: TGTGCCAGCAGCCCACTCACAGGATGGGGCGAAAAACTGTTTTTT; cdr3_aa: CASSPLTGWGEKLFF
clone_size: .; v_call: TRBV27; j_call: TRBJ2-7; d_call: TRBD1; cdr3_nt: TGTGCCAGCGGGGGCGGGACAGGGGCGTACGAGCAGTACTTC; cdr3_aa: CASGGGTGAYEQYF
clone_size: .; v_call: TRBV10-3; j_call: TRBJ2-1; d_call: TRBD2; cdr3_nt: TGTGCCATCAGTGACTCTAGCGGGAGGATCTACAATGAGCAGTTCTTC; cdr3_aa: CAISDSSGRIYNEQFF
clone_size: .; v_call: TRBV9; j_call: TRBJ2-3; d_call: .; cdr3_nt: TGTGCCAGCAGCGTAGGAGGTCGGAGCACAGATACGCAGTATTTT; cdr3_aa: CASSVGGRSTDTQYF
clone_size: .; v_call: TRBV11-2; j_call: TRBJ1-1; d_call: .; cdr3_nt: TGTGCCAGCAGCTCGAGCCTGTACACTGAAGCTTTCTTT; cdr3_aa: CASSSSLYTEAFF
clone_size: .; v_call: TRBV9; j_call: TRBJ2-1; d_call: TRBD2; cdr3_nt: TGTGCCAGCAGCGAGGGGACTAGCGGGAGATTTGAGCAGTTCTTC; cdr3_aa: CASSEGTSGRFEQFF
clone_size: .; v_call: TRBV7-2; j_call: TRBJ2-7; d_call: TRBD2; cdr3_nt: TGTGCCAGCAGCGAGAGCGGGGGGGCCTACGAGCAGTACTTC; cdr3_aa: CASSESGGAYEQYF
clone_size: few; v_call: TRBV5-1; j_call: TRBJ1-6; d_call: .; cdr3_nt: TGCGCCAGCAGCTTGGGACAGGATAATTCACCCCTCCACTTT; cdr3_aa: CASSLGQDNSPLHF
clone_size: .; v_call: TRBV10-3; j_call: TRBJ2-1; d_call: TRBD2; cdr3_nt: TGTGCCATCAGCATACCGACGGGGACTAGCGGGAGAGGTGAGCAGTTCTTC; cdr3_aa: CAISIPTGTSGRGEQFF
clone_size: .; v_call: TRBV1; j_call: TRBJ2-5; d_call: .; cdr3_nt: TGCACCAGCAGCCAAGATGGGGACAGGGTAAAACAAGAGACCCAGTACTTC; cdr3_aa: CTSSQDGDRVKQETQYF
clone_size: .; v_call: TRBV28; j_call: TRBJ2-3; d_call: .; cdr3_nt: TGTGCCAGCAGTCCGCCCGTCCCCGGAGGCACAGATACGCAGTATTTT; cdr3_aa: CASSPPVPGGTDTQYF
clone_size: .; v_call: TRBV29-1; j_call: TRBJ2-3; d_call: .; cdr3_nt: TGCAGCGTACGGTTCACAGATACGCAGTATTTT; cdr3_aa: CSVRFTDTQYF
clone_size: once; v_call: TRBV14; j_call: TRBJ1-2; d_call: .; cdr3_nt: TGTGCCAGCAGCCGAACTATCTATGGCTACACCTTC; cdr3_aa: CASSRTIYGYTF